This TCR beta chain appears in the sequencing data of a study of blood T cell repertoires in COVID-19. The wider study: Collection of acute and convalescent COVID-19 samples took place in the United States, Italy and Spain. PBMCs, B-cell-depleted T cells, or T cells provided the cDNA or gDNA that made up the material.

This clone showed up just once. In the study's own analysis: Amplification from reference gene primers served as the basis for estimated nucleated cell counts. Using immunoSEQ multiplex PCR, the repertoire was profiled, and TCRdb retains in-frame clones only, with some absent. D and trimming were read from the DNA, whereas the V and J calls and clone size are those reported in that table. Among around 250,000 clones listed, 86% were seen once. This CDR3 has 15 amino acids. V was pared by 6 bases and J by 4 bases, with 18 bases between. Germline V gene data show CDR1 as SNHLY and CDR2 as FYNNEI. The sequence was collected from a young woman with active or convalescent COVID-19. Sequenced material: peripheral blood. V gene TRBV2 combines with J gene TRBJ1-1; D possibly corresponds to TRBD1 (6 bases). This CDR3 reads CASRPGHRAGTEAFF. The CDR3, as DNA: TGTGCCAGCAGACCCGGACACAGGGCAGGCACTGAAGCTTTCTTT. Full variable domain (outside the CDR3, taken from reference TRBV2 and TRBJ1-1): EPEVTQTPSHQVTQMGQEVILRCVPISNHLYFYWYRQILGQKVEFLVSFYNNEISEKSEIFDDQFSVERPDGSNFTLKIRSTKLEDSAMYFCASRPGHRAGTEAFFGQGTRLTVV.